The sequence of this TCR beta chain was determined in a study of cytomegalovirus exposure and HLA in healthy donors. Findings and caveats of the study: Prediction of most subjects' HLA-A and HLA-B alleles by TCR beta sequences was reportedly accurate. It was only CMV serostatus that was available as immune exposure information. Among TCR beta chains, those listed as cytomegalovirus-associated numbered about 160.

About this clone: Antigen: not known.

Both 60 Vbeta primers and 13 Jbeta primers went into the PCR. Original handling: Later reanalysis found roughly 80 million unique TCR beta chains, 10 million to 14 million of them shared. Profiling relied on immunoSEQ multiplex PCR, and the TCRdb table lists in-frame clones only, not all of them. V and J calls and clone size are those listed in that table; D and trimming were worked out from the DNA. The sample carries 150,000 or so clones, more than 70% recorded once. The CDR3 runs 14 residues. J gave up 1 base and V 5 bases, and 2 bases lay outside the gene matches. Germline CDR1 and CDR2: SEHNR and FQNEAQ (reference sequence).

The chain joins TRBV7-9 to TRBJ2-7, with 10 bases that match TRBD1. What was sequenced was PBMCs. This receptor was obtained from a man aged 30 to 39 in good health and CMV-seronegative. CDR3 coding DNA: TGTGCCAGCAGCATGGGACAGGGGTCCTACGAGCAGTACTTC. This gives the protein CASSMGQGSYEQYF.